This T cell receptor beta chain was captured by sequencing in a study of cytomegalovirus exposure and HLA in healthy donors. Worth noting for this clone: The antigen remains undetermined.

Germline values: CDR1 GTSNPN, CDR2 SVGIG (reference sequence). The CDR3 length is 16 residues. With 2 bases clipped from V and 8 bases from J, the junction kept 16 bases outside the gene matches. Broader study findings: Later, an analysis found that common viral pathogens appeared to be linked with several of the most significant clusters. TRBV6-2, TRBV6-3 and some other V segments were excluded as indistinguishable. Earlier analysis found most TCR beta V segments productive about 90% or about 30% of the time. Later analysis showed most CMV-associated TCR beta chains appearing HLA-restricted.

PCR was performed using 60 Vbeta and 13 Jbeta primers. Sequenced by immunoSEQ multiplex PCR; TCRdb stores in-frame clones only, minus some. The table lists around 280,000 clones, roughly 90% of them singletons. The rearrangement uses TRBV30 and TRBJ1-2; 8 positions agree with TRBD1. The TCR originated in a woman under 30 in good health and CMV-seronegative. The sample comprised PBMCs. The CDR3 DNA reads TGTGCCTGGAGTTTAAAAGCCTCCGCGACAGGGGTCGGCTACACCTTC. Residues: CAWSLKASATGVGYTF.